The rows below give T cell receptor beta chains drawn from one sample of a study of shared clonotypes between healthy human individuals. Produced via immunoSEQ multiplex PCR; TCRdb's table is partial and in-frame only. The sample has about 960,000 clones; 60% to 85% are singletons. Sample: memory CD4+ T cells sorted from blood. The receptor source for this set is a man in his late teens or twenties in good health. Both conserved end residues are part of each CDR3. Each record gives: J gene, D gene, V gene, clone size, CDR3 DNA, CDR3 protein. D genes are given only for firm matches. A row's size may be missing; if present it is once, few, many or a size class.

j_gene: TRBJ2-7
d_gene: .
v_gene: TRBV10-3
abundance: many
CDR3nt: TGTGCCATCAGTGGTGGCTACGAGCAGTACTTC
CDR3aa: CAISGGYEQYF

j_gene: TRBJ1-5
d_gene: .
v_gene: TRBV15
abundance: .
CDR3nt: TGTGCCACCAGCATACAGGGAGGAAATCAGCCCCAGCATTTT
CDR3aa: CATSIQGGNQPQHF

j_gene: TRBJ2-5
d_gene: .
v_gene: TRBV27
abundance: .
CDR3nt: TGTGCCAGCAGCTTGGGCGGCCCTAATTCCCAGTACTTC
CDR3aa: CASSLGGPNSQYF

j_gene: TRBJ2-3
d_gene: .
v_gene: TRBV27
abundance: .
CDR3nt: TGTGCCAGCAGTGGGCCAACACGAGATACGCAGTATTTT
CDR3aa: CASSGPTRDTQYF

j_gene: TRBJ2-7
d_gene: TRBD2
v_gene: TRBV6-5
abundance: .
CDR3nt: TGTGCCAGCAGCCTTAGCGGGAGCTCCTACGAGCAGTACTTC
CDR3aa: CASSLSGSSYEQYF

j_gene: TRBJ2-3
d_gene: TRBD2
v_gene: TRBV7-8
abundance: .
CDR3nt: TGTGCCAGCAGCTTCCTCGGGGGGACCAGCGATACGCAGTATTTT
CDR3aa: CASSFLGGTSDTQYF

j_gene: TRBJ2-7
d_gene: .
v_gene: TRBV6-5
abundance: once
CDR3nt: TGTGCCAGCAGTTACTCAGCGACCCCAAGCGAGCAGTACTTC
CDR3aa: CASSYSATPSEQYF

j_gene: TRBJ1-5
d_gene: .
v_gene: TRBV6-1
abundance: .
CDR3nt: TGTGCCAGCAGTGAACAGGTTAGCAATCAGCCCCAGCATTTT
CDR3aa: CASSEQVSNQPQHF

j_gene: TRBJ2-5
d_gene: TRBD1
v_gene: TRBV7-2
abundance: .
CDR3nt: TGTGCCAGCAGGCGGGACAGGGGCTCACAAGAGACCCAGTACTTC
CDR3aa: CASRRDRGSQETQYF

j_gene: TRBJ1-3
d_gene: .
v_gene: TRBV5-6
abundance: .
CDR3nt: TGTGCCAGCAGCAGGACAGTAGGATCTGGAAACACCATATATTTT
CDR3aa: CASSRTVGSGNTIYF

j_gene: TRBJ1-2
d_gene: .
v_gene: TRBV28
abundance: once
CDR3nt: TGTGCCAGCCGAGCGGGGGGGCTTTATGGCTACACCTTC
CDR3aa: CASRAGGLYGYTF

j_gene: TRBJ1-6
d_gene: .
v_gene: TRBV5-1
abundance: few
CDR3nt: TGCGCCAGCAGCGACCGGGAAAATTCACCCCTCCACTTT
CDR3aa: CASSDRENSPLHF

j_gene: TRBJ1-6
d_gene: .
v_gene: TRBV6-1
abundance: .
CDR3nt: TGTGCCAGCAACCCAGGGAGCTCCTATAATTCACCCCTCCACTTT
CDR3aa: CASNPGSSYNSPLHF

j_gene: TRBJ2-3
d_gene: TRBD2
v_gene: TRBV7-2
abundance: once
CDR3nt: TGTGCCAGCAGCTTCGGTAGCGGGAAAACAACAGATACGCAGTATTTT
CDR3aa: CASSFGSGKTTDTQYF

j_gene: TRBJ2-5
d_gene: .
v_gene: TRBV7-9
abundance: .
CDR3nt: TGTGCCAGCAGCTACTGGACAGAGGTGGAGACCCAGTACTTC
CDR3aa: CASSYWTEVETQYF

j_gene: TRBJ1-3
d_gene: .
v_gene: TRBV11-2
abundance: .
CDR3nt: TGTGCCAGCAGCTTGTCAGGTGGGAAGACTGGAAACACCATATATTTT
CDR3aa: CASSLSGGKTGNTIYF

j_gene: TRBJ2-1
d_gene: TRBD2
v_gene: TRBV6-5
abundance: .
CDR3nt: TGTGCCAGCAAACCCGGACTAGCACTAGTCGAGCAGTTCTTC
CDR3aa: CASKPGLALVEQFF

j_gene: TRBJ1-4
d_gene: .
v_gene: TRBV6-1
abundance: few
CDR3nt: TGTGCCAGCAGATCCCCCAGGGAGCTAAATGAAAAACTGTTTTTT
CDR3aa: CASRSPRELNEKLFF

j_gene: TRBJ1-2
d_gene: .
v_gene: TRBV4-3
abundance: few
CDR3nt: TGCGCCAGCAGCCAAGGGAAGGCGGGCTACACCTTC
CDR3aa: CASSQGKAGYTF

j_gene: TRBJ2-1
d_gene: .
v_gene: TRBV21-1
abundance: .
CDR3nt: TGTGCCAGCAGCATGGTGGGAGTAAGAAATGAGCAGTTCTTC
CDR3aa: CASSMVGVRNEQFF

j_gene: TRBJ2-7
d_gene: .
v_gene: TRBV28
abundance: .
CDR3nt: TGTGCCAGCAGTGCCCCTGCCCGGCACGAGCAGTACTTC
CDR3aa: CASSAPARHEQYF

j_gene: TRBJ1-4
d_gene: .
v_gene: TRBV2
abundance: .
CDR3nt: TGTGCCAGCAGTGGACGTTCTAATGAAAAACTGTTTTTT
CDR3aa: CASSGRSNEKLFF

j_gene: TRBJ2-1
d_gene: .
v_gene: TRBV7-2
abundance: .
CDR3nt: TGTGCCAGCAGCTTAGGAGGACGTGACAATGAGCAGTTCTTC
CDR3aa: CASSLGGRDNEQFF

j_gene: TRBJ1-1
d_gene: .
v_gene: TRBV6-1
abundance: .
CDR3nt: TGTGCCAGCAGTGATAGGCCCAAAACTGAAGCTTTCTTT
CDR3aa: CASSDRPKTEAFF

j_gene: TRBJ2-1
d_gene: TRBD2
v_gene: TRBV29-1
abundance: .
CDR3nt: TGCAGCGTTGGGAGGACTAGCGGGACATATGAGCAGTTCTTC
CDR3aa: CSVGRTSGTYEQFF

j_gene: TRBJ2-1
d_gene: TRBD1
v_gene: TRBV10-3
abundance: many
CDR3nt: TGTGCCATCAGTGCATCGGACAGGGAGTCCCTCTTC
CDR3aa: CAISASDRESLF

j_gene: TRBJ2-7
d_gene: .
v_gene: TRBV30
abundance: .
CDR3nt: TGTGCCTGGAGTGGGGGGACGTCCTACGAGCAGTACTTC
CDR3aa: CAWSGGTSYEQYF

j_gene: TRBJ2-3
d_gene: .
v_gene: TRBV7-9
abundance: once
CDR3nt: TGTGCCAGCAGTCCGGGGGCGGGCCCGACAGATACGCAGTATTTT
CDR3aa: CASSPGAGPTDTQYF

j_gene: TRBJ2-7
d_gene: TRBD2
v_gene: TRBV7-9
abundance: .
CDR3nt: TGTGCCAGCAGTTCGACCGGGACTAGCTCCTACGAGCAGTACTTC
CDR3aa: CASSSTGTSSYEQYF

j_gene: TRBJ1-2
d_gene: .
v_gene: TRBV2
abundance: .
CDR3nt: TGTGCCAGCAGTGAAAGAGTTTCTGGCTACACCTTC
CDR3aa: CASSERVSGYTF

j_gene: TRBJ2-2
d_gene: TRBD2
v_gene: TRBV30
abundance: once
CDR3nt: TGTGCCTGGAGTGTACCAGCGGGAGGGGCCGGGGAGCTGTTTTTT
CDR3aa: CAWSVPAGGAGELFF

j_gene: TRBJ2-1
d_gene: .
v_gene: TRBV15
abundance: once
CDR3nt: TGTGCCACCAGCAGAGACAGGGTACCTGAGCAGTTCTTC
CDR3aa: CATSRDRVPEQFF

j_gene: TRBJ2-5
d_gene: TRBD2
v_gene: TRBV4-1
abundance: few
CDR3nt: TGCGCCAGCAGCCAAGATCCCCAGGTAGCGGGGCTAGAGACCCAGTACTTC
CDR3aa: CASSQDPQVAGLETQYF

j_gene: TRBJ1-6
d_gene: .
v_gene: TRBV11-2
abundance: .
CDR3nt: TGTGCCAGCAGCCTAGGGACGGAGGGTTCACCCCTCCACTTT
CDR3aa: CASSLGTEGSPLHF

j_gene: TRBJ2-1
d_gene: .
v_gene: TRBV9
abundance: .
CDR3nt: TGTGCCAGCAGCCCCGGTGGGGGCAGCCACAATGAGCAGTTCTTC
CDR3aa: CASSPGGGSHNEQFF

j_gene: TRBJ2-5
d_gene: TRBD1
v_gene: TRBV6-6
abundance: .
CDR3nt: TGTGCCAGCAGTGCCCCGGACAGGGAACCAGGGACCCAGTACTTC
CDR3aa: CASSAPDREPGTQYF

j_gene: TRBJ1-3
d_gene: TRBD1
v_gene: TRBV7-9
abundance: few
CDR3nt: TGTGCCAGCAGCTTAGCGGACAGGGCTGGAAACACCATATATTTT
CDR3aa: CASSLADRAGNTIYF

j_gene: TRBJ2-1
d_gene: TRBD2
v_gene: TRBV5-1
abundance: .
CDR3nt: TGCGCCAGCAGTCGAGGACTAGCGGGAGGGTCACGAGATGAGCAGTTCTTC
CDR3aa: CASSRGLAGGSRDEQFF

j_gene: TRBJ2-1
d_gene: TRBD2
v_gene: TRBV10-2
abundance: few
CDR3nt: TGCGCCAGCAGTCCTAGCGGGAGGACTGGCGAGCAGTTCTTC
CDR3aa: CASSPSGRTGEQFF

j_gene: TRBJ1-2
d_gene: TRBD1
v_gene: TRBV5-1
abundance: .
CDR3nt: TGCGCCAGCAGTCAGGGACAGGGGGCTTCCAACTATGGCTACACCTTC
CDR3aa: CASSQGQGASNYGYTF

j_gene: TRBJ1-1
d_gene: TRBD1
v_gene: TRBV18
abundance: .
CDR3nt: TGTGCCAGCTCAACCTTGACAGGGTGGACTGAAGCTTTCTTT
CDR3aa: CASSTLTGWTEAFF

j_gene: TRBJ2-7
d_gene: TRBD1
v_gene: TRBV2
abundance: once
CDR3nt: TGTGCCAGCACCGTAAGGGGGCCCACCTACGAGCAGTACTTC
CDR3aa: CASTVRGPTYEQYF

j_gene: TRBJ1-6
d_gene: .
v_gene: TRBV15
abundance: .
CDR3nt: TGTGCCACCAGCAGTCCGAGCTCCTATAATTCACCCCTCCACTTT
CDR3aa: CATSSPSSYNSPLHF

j_gene: TRBJ2-7
d_gene: TRBD2
v_gene: TRBV5-1
abundance: .
CDR3nt: TGCGCCAGCAGCTTGGCGTCTAGCGGGATCTACGAGCAGTACTTC
CDR3aa: CASSLASSGIYEQYF

j_gene: TRBJ2-7
d_gene: TRBD2
v_gene: TRBV7-8
abundance: .
CDR3nt: TGTGCCAGCAGCTTAGCGACCGGGACTAGCGGCTCCTACGAGCAGTACTTC
CDR3aa: CASSLATGTSGSYEQYF

j_gene: TRBJ1-5
d_gene: .
v_gene: TRBV25-1
abundance: .
CDR3nt: TGTGCCAGCAGCCACGGACAGAGCAATCAGCCCCAGCATTTT
CDR3aa: CASSHGQSNQPQHF

j_gene: TRBJ2-2
d_gene: .
v_gene: TRBV11-3
abundance: .
CDR3nt: TGTGCCAGCAGCTCTGGACAGATTAACACCGGGGAGCTGTTTTTT
CDR3aa: CASSSGQINTGELFF

j_gene: TRBJ1-5
d_gene: .
v_gene: TRBV6-6
abundance: .
CDR3nt: TGTGCCAGCAGTTCGTCCGGTCAGCCCCAGCATTTT
CDR3aa: CASSSSGQPQHF

j_gene: TRBJ2-3
d_gene: TRBD2
v_gene: TRBV2
abundance: .
CDR3nt: TGTGCCAGCAGGCGGGAGGGCCTCACAGATACGCAGTATTTT
CDR3aa: CASRREGLTDTQYF

j_gene: TRBJ2-7
d_gene: TRBD1
v_gene: TRBV30
abundance: once
CDR3nt: TGTGCCTGGTCCCTAGGGGGCGTGTCTTACGAGCAGTACTTC
CDR3aa: CAWSLGGVSYEQYF

j_gene: TRBJ1-5
d_gene: TRBD1
v_gene: TRBV2
abundance: .
CDR3nt: TGTGCCAGCAGTGAGGAGGGACAGGGCAATCAGCCCCAGCATTTT
CDR3aa: CASSEEGQGNQPQHF

j_gene: TRBJ1-1
d_gene: .
v_gene: TRBV10-2
abundance: medium-sized
CDR3nt: TGCGCCACCTCGGACAGAATGAACACTGAAGCTTTCTTT
CDR3aa: CATSDRMNTEAFF

j_gene: TRBJ1-4
d_gene: .
v_gene: TRBV9
abundance: .
CDR3nt: TGTGCCAGCAGTGCCGACCCAACAACTAATGAAAAACTGTTTTTT
CDR3aa: CASSADPTTNEKLFF

j_gene: TRBJ1-2
d_gene: .
v_gene: TRBV9
abundance: .
CDR3nt: TGTGCCAGCAGCCCCATTATGCAAGGCTACACCTTC
CDR3aa: CASSPIMQGYTF

j_gene: TRBJ1-1
d_gene: .
v_gene: TRBV7-2
abundance: .
CDR3nt: TGTGCCAGCAGCCCCCGGACAGTTTCCAAGGACACTGAAGCTTTCTTT
CDR3aa: CASSPRTVSKDTEAFF

j_gene: TRBJ1-5
d_gene: .
v_gene: TRBV30
abundance: .
CDR3nt: TGTGCCTGGAGGACAGGCAATCAGCCCCAGCATTTT
CDR3aa: CAWRTGNQPQHF

j_gene: TRBJ2-5
d_gene: TRBD2
v_gene: TRBV29-1
abundance: .
CDR3nt: TGCAGCGTTGAACCAGCGGGGGGCCGGAGAGAGACCCAGTACTTC
CDR3aa: CSVEPAGGRRETQYF

j_gene: TRBJ2-5
d_gene: TRBD2
v_gene: TRBV28
abundance: .
CDR3nt: TGTGCCAGCAGTTTATGGACCGGGGGGGAAGAGACCCAGTACTTC
CDR3aa: CASSLWTGGEETQYF

j_gene: TRBJ2-7
d_gene: TRBD2
v_gene: TRBV11-2
abundance: .
CDR3nt: TGTGCCAGCAGCCGTCAGGGAGGGGATACATACGAGCAGTACTTC
CDR3aa: CASSRQGGDTYEQYF

j_gene: TRBJ2-7
d_gene: .
v_gene: TRBV5-1
abundance: few
CDR3nt: TGCGCCAGCAGCGGCGGGGACAACTACGAGCAGTACTTC
CDR3aa: CASSGGDNYEQYF